This T cell receptor beta chain was documented in a study of blood T cell repertoires in COVID-19. Per the authors' pipeline: Using reference gene primer amplification, nucleated cell counts were estimated. TCRdb keeps only in-frame clones here, not all; method: immunoSEQ multiplex PCR. Clone size and the V and J calls come from that table; the DNA yielded D and trimming. The table lists 150,000 to 200,000 clones, roughly 77% of them singletons. This clone showed up just once. Participants' own reports of clinical history determined their cohort assignment. The length of the CDR3 is 16 residues. V was shortened by 0 bases and J by 7 bases, with 19 bases between the two germline ends. Germline V CDR1 and CDR2: SQVTM, ANQGSEA.

The specimen was PBMCs or T cells enriched from blood (not recorded which). This chain joins TRBV29-1 and TRBJ2-1, with TRBD1 as a possible D gene (7 bases). The sequence came from a woman between 50 and 59 years old with acute COVID-19. CDR3: CSVEDLPGRQGNEQFF. The DNA of the CDR3 is TGCAGCGTTGAAGATCTCCCCGGGAGACAGGGTAATGAGCAGTTCTTC.